This T cell receptor (beta chain) was found in a study of post-analysis software for immune sequencing data. Notes on the study in general: Significantly lower normalized Chao1 diversity was seen in multiple sclerosis patients than in controls. Patients had higher frequencies than controls of five TRBV segments, including TRBV5-6, TRBV5-1 and TRBV20-1.

CDR3 length: 16 residues. Trimming pared 1 base from V and 5 bases from J, leaving 15 bases between. Germline V gene lookup returns CDR1 LGHNA and CDR2 YSLEER. As to this clonotype: Its specificity is not known.

Unique molecular identifiers were carried by the TCR beta cDNA libraries. Yield was 500,000 or so cDNA molecules from approximately 0.95 to 9.8 million T cells. TCRdb passed the PCR reads through MiXCR, listing each CDR3 protein once. The sample contains roughly 730,000 distinct CDR3 sequences, roughly 27% of which appear only once. The receptor's source is a girl aged 5-17 years with multiple sclerosis. The chain recombines TRBV4-3 with TRBJ2-1; tentatively, D is TRBD2 (6 bases). Sequences were obtained from blood. Written as DNA, the CDR3 is TGCGCCAGCAGCCAAGTCCATGGCGGGGTTAACAATGAGCAGTTCTTC. Its translation is CASSQVHGGVNNEQFF.